This T cell receptor beta chain was identified during a study of T cells in women clearing cervical HPV infection. Study summary: Cases were women with histologically confirmed HPV16-related CIN3 or worse, including a couple of invasive cancers. Case blood drawn at lesion detection; control blood after infection cleared.

Study results and caveats: A classifier using richness and V gene abundances reached an AUC of more than 0.75.

The CDR3 runs to 17 residues. V trimming: 2 bases; J trimming: 4 bases; junction bases outside the gene matches: 7. CDR1 is SGHVS, CDR2 FQNEAQ, per germline. To note about this clone: Antigen unknown. Sequencing ends 3 residues short of the CDR3 end; the germline J gene provides the rest.

Cervical HPV DNA detected by MY09/MY11 PCR, typed by dot-blot. Sequencing was performed with immunoSEQ multiplex PCR; in TCRdb, only in-frame clones are kept and a portion is missing. The listing records about 39,000 clones. V is TRBV7-8 and J is TRBJ2-1; TRBD2 aligns across 11 bases. What was sequenced was blood buffy coat. The source is a woman between 18 and 69 years old with a cervical HPV16 infection that either progressed to CIN3+ or cleared (not recorded which). The CDR3 here is CASSLRLAGGTYNEQFF. CDR3 DNA, as far as it was read: TGTGCCAGCAGCTTAAGGCTAGCGGGAGGCACGTACAATGAG.